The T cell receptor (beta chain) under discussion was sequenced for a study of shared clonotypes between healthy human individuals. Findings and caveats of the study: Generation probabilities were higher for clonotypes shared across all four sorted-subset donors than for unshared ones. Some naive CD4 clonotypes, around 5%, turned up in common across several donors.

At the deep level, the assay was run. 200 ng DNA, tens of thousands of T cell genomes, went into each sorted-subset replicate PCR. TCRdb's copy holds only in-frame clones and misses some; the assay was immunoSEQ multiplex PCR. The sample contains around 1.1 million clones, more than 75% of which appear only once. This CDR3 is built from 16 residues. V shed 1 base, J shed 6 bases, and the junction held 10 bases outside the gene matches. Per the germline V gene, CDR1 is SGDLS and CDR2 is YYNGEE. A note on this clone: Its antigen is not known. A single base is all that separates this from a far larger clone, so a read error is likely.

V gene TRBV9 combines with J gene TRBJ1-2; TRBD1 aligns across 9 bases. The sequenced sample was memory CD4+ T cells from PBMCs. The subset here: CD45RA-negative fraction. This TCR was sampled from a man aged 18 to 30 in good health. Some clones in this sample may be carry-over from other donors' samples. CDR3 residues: CASSVSATGGEDGYTF. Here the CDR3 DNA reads TGTGCCAGCAGCGTATCTGCAACAGGGGGCGAGGATGGCTACACCTTC.